A selection of T cell receptor beta chains follows, all from one sample in a study of TIL therapy for anti-PD-1-resistant metastatic lung cancer. TCRdb's copy holds only in-frame clones and misses some; the assay was immunoSEQ multiplex PCR. Found here are 25,000 to 35,000 clones, 74% of them singletons; the top ten hold around 2.5%. The sample here was blood, taken at baseline. These receptor sequences come from a woman between 30 and 80 years old with non-small cell lung cancer. Both conserved end residues are part of each CDR3. The order of the fields is D gene, V gene, J gene, clone size, CDR3 protein, CDR3 DNA. D genes are given only for firm matches. Not all rows give a size; the values are once, few, many and, for expanded clones, a class.

>.|TRBV28|TRBJ1-2|.
CASSSQAYGYTF
TGTGCCAGCAGTTCCCAGGCCTATGGCTACACCTTC
>.|TRBV7-2|TRBJ2-1|.
CASSLGLVWSEQFF
TGTGCCAGCAGCTTAGGACTAGTATGGAGTGAGCAGTTCTTC
>.|TRBV6-4|TRBJ1-2|.
CASSDFFRGNGDGYTF
TGTGCCAGCAGTGACTTTTTCCGGGGCAACGGGGATGGCTACACCTTC
>TRBD2|TRBV5-1|TRBJ2-3|.
CASSGGSAPGTQYF
TGCGCCAGCAGCGGCGGGAGTGCCCCGGGTACGCAGTATTTT
>.|TRBV4-1|TRBJ2-1|.
CASSLRADEQFF
TGCGCCAGCAGCCTAAGGGCTGATGAGCAGTTCTTC
>TRBD2|TRBV10-3|TRBJ2-7|.
CAIKAGGYEQYF
TGTGCCATCAAAGCGGGAGGCTACGAGCAGTACTTC
>TRBD1|TRBV11-3|TRBJ2-2|.
CASSLGTGPAELFF
TGTGCCAGCAGCTTAGGGACAGGCCCCGCGGAGCTGTTTTTT
>TRBD2|TRBV5-4|TRBJ2-1|.
CASSFPARLAGVSSYNEQFF
TGTGCCAGCAGCTTCCCCGCCAGACTAGCGGGAGTGAGCTCCTACAATGAGCAGTTCTTC
>TRBD2|TRBV2|TRBJ2-1|.
CAGGTSYYNEQFF
TGTGCCGGGGGGACTAGCTACTACAATGAGCAGTTCTTC
>TRBD2|TRBV19|TRBJ2-3|once
CASMAGDTDTQYF
TGTGCCAGTATGGCGGGAGACACAGATACGCAGTATTTT
>TRBD1|TRBV18|TRBJ2-5|.
CASSPRTGKETQYF
TGTGCCAGCTCACCTCGGACAGGGAAAGAGACCCAGTACTTC
>TRBD2|TRBV5-1|TRBJ2-1|.
CASSLPSGTSMDEQFF
TGCGCCAGCAGCTTGCCCTCCGGGACTAGCATGGACGAGCAGTTCTTC
>.|TRBV4-1|TRBJ1-2|.
CASSQDQRNYGYTF
TGCGCCAGCAGCCAAGATCAGCGCAACTATGGCTACACCTTC
>TRBD2|TRBV11-2|TRBJ2-1|.
CASSQGGLAVYNEQFF
TGTGCCAGCAGCCAAGGGGGACTAGCGGTTTACAATGAGCAGTTCTTC
>TRBD2|TRBV29-1|TRBJ2-1|.
CSVPIAGGPSDEQFF
TGCAGCGTTCCTATAGCGGGAGGGCCCTCCGATGAGCAGTTCTTC
>.|TRBV6-5|TRBJ2-1|.
CASRGRSYNEQFF
TGTGCCAGCAGGGGCAGGTCCTACAATGAGCAGTTCTTC
>TRBD1|TRBV5-1|TRBJ1-5|.
CASSPGFRDRSIRVEPQHF
TGCGCCAGCAGCCCGGGTTTCCGGGACAGGAGTATTAGAGTAGAGCCCCAGCATTTT
>.|TRBV7-9|TRBJ2-1|.
CASSLQGGSYNEQFF
TGTGCCAGCAGCTTACAGGGGGGCTCCTACAATGAGCAGTTCTTC
>.|TRBV15|TRBJ1-5|few
CATSRDFKQPQHF
TGTGCCACCAGCAGAGATTTTAAACAGCCCCAGCATTTT
>.|TRBV15|TRBJ2-3|.
CATSWGQKRTDTQYF
TGTGCCACCAGCTGGGGACAAAAAAGAACAGATACGCAGTATTTT
>TRBD2|TRBV11-2|TRBJ2-1|.
CASSSHSGRDEQFF
TGTGCCAGCAGTTCCCATAGCGGGAGAGATGAGCAGTTCTTC
>.|TRBV7-2|TRBJ2-5|.
CASSSAGTQYF
TGTGCCAGCAGCTCCGCCGGGACCCAGTACTTC
>.|TRBV5-6|TRBJ2-3|once
CASSLAATFTDTQYF
TGTGCCAGCAGCTTGGCGGCTACGTTCACAGATACGCAGTATTTT
>.|TRBV19|TRBJ1-5|.
CASTEVSGNQPQHF
TGTGCCAGTACTGAGGTGTCAGGCAATCAGCCCCAGCATTTT
>TRBD2|TRBV19|TRBJ2-1|.
CASTSGTLAYNEQFF
TGTGCCAGTACCAGCGGGACTCTCGCTTACAATGAGCAGTTCTTC
>.|TRBV6-1|TRBJ2-3|.
CASSEARGWLNTDTQYF
TGTGCCAGCAGTGAAGCTAGGGGGTGGCTCAACACAGATACGCAGTATTTT
>.|TRBV5-4|TRBJ2-1|few
CASSLEAGVAYNEQFF
TGTGCCAGCAGCCTCGAAGCAGGGGTCGCCTACAATGAGCAGTTCTTC
>TRBD1|TRBV10-3|TRBJ1-2|.
CAISDGTGKTQLYGYTF
TGTGCCATCAGTGACGGGACAGGTAAAACGCAACTCTATGGCTACACCTTC
>TRBD2|TRBV2|TRBJ2-3|medium-sized
CASTRGRDTDTQYF
TGTGCCAGCACCCGCGGGAGGGACACAGATACGCAGTATTTT
>.|TRBV7-8|TRBJ2-6|.
CASSSNPGVNSGANVLTF
TGTGCCAGCAGCTCAAACCCAGGGGTCAACTCTGGGGCCAACGTCCTGACTTTC
>.|TRBV7-7|TRBJ2-5|.
CASSFTSAQQETQYF
TGTGCCAGCAGCTTTACCAGCGCGCAACAAGAGACCCAGTACTTC
>TRBD1|TRBV11-3|TRBJ1-5|.
CASSRGQGYCQPQHF
TGTGCCAGCAGCAGAGGACAGGGGTATTGTCAGCCCCAGCATTTT
>.|TRBV30|TRBJ2-2|medium-sized
CACRGSIGELFF
TGTGCCTGTAGAGGTAGCATCGGGGAGCTGTTTTTT
>.|TRBV2|TRBJ1-5|few
CASSSTDSNQPQHF
TGTGCCAGCAGTAGCACGGATAGCAATCAGCCCCAGCATTTT
>TRBD1|TRBV5-4|TRBJ1-3|medium-sized
CASSWGQGIGSGNTIYF
TGTGCCAGCAGCTGGGGACAGGGGATCGGGTCTGGAAACACCATATATTTT
>.|TRBV5-1|TRBJ2-6|.
CASSRGASLEANVLTF
TGCGCCAGCAGCAGAGGCGCCTCTCTGGAGGCCAACGTCCTGACTTTC
>.|TRBV6-6|TRBJ2-3|.
CASSYSNTQYF
TGTGCCAGCAGTTACTCCAATACGCAGTATTTT